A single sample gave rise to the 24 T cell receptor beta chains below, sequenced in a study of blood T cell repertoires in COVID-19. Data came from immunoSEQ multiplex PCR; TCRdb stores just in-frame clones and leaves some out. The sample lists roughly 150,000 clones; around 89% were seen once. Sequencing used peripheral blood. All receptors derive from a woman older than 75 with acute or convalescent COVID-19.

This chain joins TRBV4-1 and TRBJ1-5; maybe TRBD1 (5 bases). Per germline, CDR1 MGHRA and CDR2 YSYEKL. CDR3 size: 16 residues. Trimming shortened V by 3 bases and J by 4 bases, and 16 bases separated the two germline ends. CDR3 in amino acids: CASSQRGFEPNQPQHF. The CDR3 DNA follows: TGCGCCAGCAGCCAGCGGGGGTTTGAGCCAAATCAGCCCCAGCATTTT.

This CDR3 is CASRGQATNEKLFF. CDR3 nucleotide sequence: TGTGCCAGCAGGGGACAGGCAACTAATGAAAAACTGTTTTTT. The chain uses TRBV2 and TRBJ1-4, with 8 nucleotides matching TRBD1. The V segment lost 6 bases and the J segment 0 bases; nucleotides outside the gene matches: 0. Germline loops: CDR1 SNHLY, CDR2 FYNNEI. The CDR3 totals 14 residues.

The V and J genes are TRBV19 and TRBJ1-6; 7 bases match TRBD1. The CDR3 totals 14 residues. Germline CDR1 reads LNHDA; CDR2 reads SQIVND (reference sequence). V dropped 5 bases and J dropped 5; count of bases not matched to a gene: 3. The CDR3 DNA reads TGTGCCAGTAGTCAGCAGGGGGATAATTCACCCCTCCACTTT. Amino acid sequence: CASSQQGDNSPLHF.

The CDR3 protein is CASSLAEASGGLYNEQFF. The CDR3 nucleotides read TGTGCCAGCAGCTTGGCGGAGGCTAGCGGGGGCCTTTACAATGAGCAGTTCTTC. V usage is TRBV5-6 and J usage is TRBJ2-1, with 10 positions matching TRBD2. Germline loops: CDR1 SGHDT, CDR2 YYEEEE. There are 18 residues in the CDR3. Unmatched junction bases numbered 10, after V lost 0 bases and J lost 4 bases.

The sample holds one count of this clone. The CDR3 reads CASSPRTSGGAGETQYF. CDR3 coding DNA: TGTGCCAGCAGCCCCCGGACTAGCGGGGGGGCGGGGGAGACCCAGTACTTC. V gene TRBV9 combines with J gene TRBJ2-5; 15 nucleotides match TRBD2. The CDR3 extends over 17 amino acids. J gave up 5 bases and V 4 bases, and 9 bases lay outside the gene matches. CDR1 is SGDLS and CDR2 is YYNGEE in the germline V gene.

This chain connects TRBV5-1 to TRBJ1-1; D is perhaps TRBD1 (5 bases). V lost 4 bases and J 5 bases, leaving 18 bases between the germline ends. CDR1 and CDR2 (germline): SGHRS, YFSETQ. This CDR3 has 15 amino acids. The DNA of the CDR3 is TGCGCCAGCAGCCCGGACGGGGGAACGGGGACTGAAGCTTTCTTT. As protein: CASSPDGGTGTEAFF.

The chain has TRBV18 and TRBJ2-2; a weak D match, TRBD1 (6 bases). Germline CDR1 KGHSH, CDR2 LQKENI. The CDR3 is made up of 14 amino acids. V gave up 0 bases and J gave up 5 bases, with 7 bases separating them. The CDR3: CASSPPTGTGELFF. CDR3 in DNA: TGTGCCAGCTCACCACCTACAGGGACCGGGGAGCTGTTTTTT.

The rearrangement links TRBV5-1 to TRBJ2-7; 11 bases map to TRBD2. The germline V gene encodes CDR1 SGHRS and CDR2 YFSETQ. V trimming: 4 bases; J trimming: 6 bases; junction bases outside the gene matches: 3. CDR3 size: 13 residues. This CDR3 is CASSHGLAGEQYF. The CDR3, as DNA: TGCGCCAGCAGCCACGGACTAGCGGGCGAGCAGTACTTC. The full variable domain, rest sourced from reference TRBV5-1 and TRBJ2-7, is KAGVTQTPRYLIKTRGQQVTLSCSPISGHRSVSWYQQTPGQGLQFLFEYFSETQRNKGNFPGRFSGRQFSNSRSEMNVSTLELGDSALYLCASSHGLAGEQYFGPGTRLTVT.

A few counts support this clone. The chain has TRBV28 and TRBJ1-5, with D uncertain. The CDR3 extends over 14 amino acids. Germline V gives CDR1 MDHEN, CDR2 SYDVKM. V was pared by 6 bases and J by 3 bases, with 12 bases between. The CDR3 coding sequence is TGTGCCAGCAGCCCGGCGACTGCCAATCAGCCCCAGCATTTT. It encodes CASSPATANQPQHF. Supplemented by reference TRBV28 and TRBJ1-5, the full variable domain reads DVKVTQSSRYLVKRTGEKVFLECVQDMDHENMFWYRQDPGLGLRLIYFSYDVKMKEKGDIPEGYSVSREKKERFSLILESASTNQTSMYLCASSPATANQPQHFGDGTRLSIL.

The DNA of the CDR3 is TGCGCCAGCAGTTACGGGGGGGCCTCGGACATTCAGTACTTC. Protein product: CASSYGGASDIQYF. The V and J genes are TRBV5-1 and TRBJ2-4, with 8 bases identical to TRBD2. The CDR3 is 14 residues long. After removal of 5 bases from V and 8 bases from J, the junction contained 9 bases not matched to a gene. Germline loops: CDR1 SGHRS, CDR2 YFSETQ.

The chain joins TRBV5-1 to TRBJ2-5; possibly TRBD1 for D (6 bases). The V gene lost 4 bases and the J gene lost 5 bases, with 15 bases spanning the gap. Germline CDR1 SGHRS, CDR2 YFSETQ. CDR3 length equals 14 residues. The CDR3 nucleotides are TGCGCCAGCAGCCCGGACAGAAGAATCGAGACCCAGTACTTC. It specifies CASSPDRRIETQYF.

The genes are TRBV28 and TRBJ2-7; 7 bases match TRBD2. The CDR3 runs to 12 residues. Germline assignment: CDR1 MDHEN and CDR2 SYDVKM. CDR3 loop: CVSGWSSYEQYF. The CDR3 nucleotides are TGTGTTAGCGGGTGGAGCTCCTACGAGCAGTACTTC.

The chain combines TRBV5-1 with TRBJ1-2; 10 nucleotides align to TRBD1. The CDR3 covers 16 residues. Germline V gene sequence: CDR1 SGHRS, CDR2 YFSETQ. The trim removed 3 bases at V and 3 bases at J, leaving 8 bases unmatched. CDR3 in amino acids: CASSSRGTGADYGYTF. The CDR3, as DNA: TGCGCCAGCAGCTCGCGGGGGACAGGGGCCGACTATGGCTACACCTTC. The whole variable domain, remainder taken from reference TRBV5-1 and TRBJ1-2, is KAGVTQTPRYLIKTRGQQVTLSCSPISGHRSVSWYQQTPGQGLQFLFEYFSETQRNKGNFPGRFSGRQFSNSRSEMNVSTLELGDSALYLCASSSRGTGADYGYTFGSGTRLTVV.

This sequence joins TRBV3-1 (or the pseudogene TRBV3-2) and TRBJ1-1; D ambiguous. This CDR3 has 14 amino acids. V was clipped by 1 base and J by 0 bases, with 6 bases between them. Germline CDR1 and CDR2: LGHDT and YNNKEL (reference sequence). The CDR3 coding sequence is TGTGCCAGCAGCCAAGTCGGGGTGAACACTGAAGCTTTCTTT. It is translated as CASSQVGVNTEAFF.

CDR3 loop: CAWTTQTYTEAFF. CDR3 nucleotides: TGTGCCTGGACTACACAGACATACACTGAAGCTTTCTTT. The J gene is TRBJ1-1, the V gene TRBV30; D is unclear. The CDR3 totals 13 residues. CDR1 GTSNPN and CDR2 SVGIG come from the germline V gene (reference sequence). V was trimmed by 4 bases and J by 3 bases, leaving 12 bases between them. Variable domain in full (rest from reference TRBV30 and TRBJ1-1): SQTIHQWPATLVQPVGSPLSLECTVEGTSNPNLYWYRQAAGRGLQLLFYSVGIGQISSEVPQNLSASRPQDRQFILSSKKLLLSDSGFYLCAWTTQTYTEAFFGQGTRLTVV.

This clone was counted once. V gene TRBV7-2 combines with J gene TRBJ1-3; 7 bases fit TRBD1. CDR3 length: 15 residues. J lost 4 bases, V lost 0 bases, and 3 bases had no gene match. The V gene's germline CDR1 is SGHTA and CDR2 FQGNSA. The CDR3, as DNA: TGTGCCAGCAGCTTAGCGACAGGGTACGGAAACACCATATATTTT. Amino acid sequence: CASSLATGYGNTIYF. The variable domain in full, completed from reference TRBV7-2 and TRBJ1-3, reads GAGVSQSPSNKVTEKGKDVELRCDPISGHTALYWYRQSLGQGLEFLIYFQGNSAPDKSGLPSDRFSAERTGGSVSTLTIQRTQQEDSAVYLCASSLATGYGNTIYFGEGSWLTVV.

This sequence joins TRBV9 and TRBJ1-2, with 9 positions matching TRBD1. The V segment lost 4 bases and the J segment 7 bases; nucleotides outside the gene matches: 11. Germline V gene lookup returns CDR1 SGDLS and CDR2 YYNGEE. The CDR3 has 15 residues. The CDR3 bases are TGTGCCAGCAGCCCATCGGACAGGGGATCAATTGGCTACACCTTC. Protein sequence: CASSPSDRGSIGYTF. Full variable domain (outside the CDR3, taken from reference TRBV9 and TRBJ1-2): DSGVTQTPKHLITATGQRVTLRCSPRSGDLSVYWYQQSLDQGLQFLIQYYNGEERAKGNILERFSAQQFPDLHSELNLSSLELGDSALYFCASSPSDRGSIGYTFGSGTRLTVV.

CDR3 residues: CASSPTYQQRMNTEAFF. CDR3 coding DNA: TGTGCCAGCAGCCCGACATACCAACAGAGAATGAACACTGAAGCTTTCTTT. The genes are TRBV7-8 and TRBJ1-1, with no clear D. Germline assignment: CDR1 SGHVS and CDR2 FQNEAQ. There are 17 residues in the CDR3. With 5 bases removed from V and 0 bases from J, the gap between germline ends came to 19 bases.

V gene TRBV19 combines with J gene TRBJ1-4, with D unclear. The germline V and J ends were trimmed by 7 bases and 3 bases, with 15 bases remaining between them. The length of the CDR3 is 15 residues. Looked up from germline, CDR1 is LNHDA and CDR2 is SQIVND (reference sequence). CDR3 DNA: TGTGCCAGTACCAAGTGGAGGGCTGCTAATGAAAAACTGTTTTTT. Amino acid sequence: CASTKWRAANEKLFF.

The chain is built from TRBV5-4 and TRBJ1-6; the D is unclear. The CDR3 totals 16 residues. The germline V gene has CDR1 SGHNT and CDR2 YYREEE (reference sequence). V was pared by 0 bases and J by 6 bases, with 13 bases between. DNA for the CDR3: TGTGCCAGCAGCTTGGACAGCTCCCGGGGTAATTCACCCCTCCACTTT. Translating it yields CASSLDSSRGNSPLHF.

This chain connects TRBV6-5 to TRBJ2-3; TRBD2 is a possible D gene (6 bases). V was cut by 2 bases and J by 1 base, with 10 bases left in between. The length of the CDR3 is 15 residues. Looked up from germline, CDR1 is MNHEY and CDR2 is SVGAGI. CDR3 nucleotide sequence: TGTGCCAGCAGTTACGCGGCTAGCGGCACAGATACGCAGTATTTT. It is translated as CASSYAASGTDTQYF.

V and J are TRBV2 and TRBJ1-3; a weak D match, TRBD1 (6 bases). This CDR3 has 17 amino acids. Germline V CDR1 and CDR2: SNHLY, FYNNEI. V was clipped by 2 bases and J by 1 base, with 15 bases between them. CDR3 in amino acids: CASSEFTGFISGNTIYF. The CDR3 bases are TGTGCCAGCAGTGAATTTACAGGGTTCATATCTGGAAACACCATATATTTT.

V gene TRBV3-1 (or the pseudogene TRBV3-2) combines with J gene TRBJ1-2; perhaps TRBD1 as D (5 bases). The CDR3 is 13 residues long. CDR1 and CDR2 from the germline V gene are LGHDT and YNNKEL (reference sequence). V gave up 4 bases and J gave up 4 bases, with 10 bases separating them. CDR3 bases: TGTGCCAGCAGCCCCAGGGCTTCCTATGGCTACACCTTC. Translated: CASSPRASYGYTF.

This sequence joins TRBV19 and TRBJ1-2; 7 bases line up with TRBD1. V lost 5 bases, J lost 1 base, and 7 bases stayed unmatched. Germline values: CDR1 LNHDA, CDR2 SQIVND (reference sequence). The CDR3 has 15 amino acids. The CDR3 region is CASSDNRGSNYGYTF. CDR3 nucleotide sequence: TGTGCCAGTAGTGACAACAGGGGTAGTAACTATGGCTACACCTTC.